This TCR beta chain comes out of a study of cytomegalovirus exposure and HLA in healthy donors. Study overall: The roughly 700 first-cohort repertoires and the 130 or so validation repertoires shared the same platform, a later analysis reported. General observations from the study: The study put some 150 TCR beta chains on its list as cytomegalovirus-associated. Across donors, most TCRs were seen rarely, yet some public ones were widespread.

As concerns this clone: Its antigen is not identified.

The CDR3 consists of 13 residues. V was pared by 0 bases and J by 12 bases, with 5 bases of the junction left unmatched. Germline loops: CDR1 LGHNA, CDR2 YSLEER. Method: immunoSEQ multiplex PCR; TCRdb's copy keeps in-frame clones and lacks some. The table lists 55,000 to 75,000 clones, around 90% of them singletons. Sequencing input: PBMCs. The chain recombines TRBV4-3 with TRBJ2-1; 7 nucleotides align to TRBD2. The receptor was derived from a man younger than 35 in good health and CMV-seronegative. As DNA, the CDR3 is TGCGCCAGCAGCCAAGAGTTAGCGGGTGGGCAGTTCTTC. Amino acids: CASSQELAGGQFF.